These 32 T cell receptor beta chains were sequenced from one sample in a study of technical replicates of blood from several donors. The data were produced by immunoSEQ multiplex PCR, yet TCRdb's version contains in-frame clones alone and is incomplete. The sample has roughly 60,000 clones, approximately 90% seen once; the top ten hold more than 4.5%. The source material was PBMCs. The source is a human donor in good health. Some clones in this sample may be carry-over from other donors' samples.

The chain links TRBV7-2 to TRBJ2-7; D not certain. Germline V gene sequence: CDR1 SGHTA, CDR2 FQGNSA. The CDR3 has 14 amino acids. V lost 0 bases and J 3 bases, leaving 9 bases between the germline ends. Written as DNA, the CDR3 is TGTGCCAGCAGCTTAGCTCACTTCGGCTACGAGCAGTACTTC. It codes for CASSLAHFGYEQYF.

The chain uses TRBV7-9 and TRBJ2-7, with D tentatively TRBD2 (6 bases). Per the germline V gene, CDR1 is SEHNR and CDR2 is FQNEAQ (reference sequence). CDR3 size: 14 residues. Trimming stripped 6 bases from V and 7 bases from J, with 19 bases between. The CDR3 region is CASSTGSSRGEQYF. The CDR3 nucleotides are TGTGCCAGCAGTACTGGCTCCTCCCGGGGGGAGCAGTACTTC.

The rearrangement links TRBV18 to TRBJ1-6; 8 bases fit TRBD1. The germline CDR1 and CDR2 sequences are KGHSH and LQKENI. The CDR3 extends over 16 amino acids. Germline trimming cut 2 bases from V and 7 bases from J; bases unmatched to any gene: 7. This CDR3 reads CASSPRTGYDNSPLHF. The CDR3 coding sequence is TGTGCCAGCTCACCAAGGACAGGGTACGACAATTCACCCCTCCACTTT.

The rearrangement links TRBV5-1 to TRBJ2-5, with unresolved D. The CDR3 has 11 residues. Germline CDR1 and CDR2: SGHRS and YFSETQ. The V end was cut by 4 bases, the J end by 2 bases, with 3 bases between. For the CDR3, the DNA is TGCGCCAGCAGCCTGCAAGAGACCCAGTACTTC. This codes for CASSLQETQYF.

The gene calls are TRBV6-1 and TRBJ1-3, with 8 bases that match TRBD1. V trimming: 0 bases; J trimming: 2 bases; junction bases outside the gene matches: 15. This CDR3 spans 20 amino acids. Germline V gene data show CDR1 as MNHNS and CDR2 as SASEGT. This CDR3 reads CASSEARQGIRGLPGNTIYF. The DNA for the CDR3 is TGTGCCAGCAGTGAAGCCAGACAGGGAATCAGGGGGCTTCCTGGAAACACCATATATTTT.

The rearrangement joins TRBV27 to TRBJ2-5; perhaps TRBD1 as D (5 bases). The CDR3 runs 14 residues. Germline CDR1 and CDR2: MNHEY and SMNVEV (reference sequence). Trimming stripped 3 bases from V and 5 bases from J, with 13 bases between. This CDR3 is CASSFARVGETQYF. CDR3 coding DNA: TGTGCCAGCAGTTTTGCCAGGGTCGGGGAGACCCAGTACTTC.

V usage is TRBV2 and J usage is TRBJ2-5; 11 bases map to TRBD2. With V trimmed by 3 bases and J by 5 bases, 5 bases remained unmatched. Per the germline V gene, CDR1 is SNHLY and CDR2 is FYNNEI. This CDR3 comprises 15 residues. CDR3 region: CASSDIAGGHETQYF. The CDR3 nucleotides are TGTGCCAGCAGTGATATAGCGGGGGGGCACGAGACCCAGTACTTC.

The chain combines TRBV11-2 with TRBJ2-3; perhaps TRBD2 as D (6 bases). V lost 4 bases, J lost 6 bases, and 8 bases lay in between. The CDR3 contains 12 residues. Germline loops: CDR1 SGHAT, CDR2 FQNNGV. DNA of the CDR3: TGTGCCAGCAGCTACGGAGGGGATACGCAGTATTTT. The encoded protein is CASSYGGDTQYF. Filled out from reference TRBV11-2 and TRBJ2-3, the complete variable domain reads EAGVAQSPRYKIIEKRQSVAFWCNPISGHATLYWYQQILGQGPKLLIQFQNNGVVDDSQLPKDRFSAERLKGVDSTLKIQPAKLEDSAVYLCASSYGGDTQYFGPGTRLTVL.

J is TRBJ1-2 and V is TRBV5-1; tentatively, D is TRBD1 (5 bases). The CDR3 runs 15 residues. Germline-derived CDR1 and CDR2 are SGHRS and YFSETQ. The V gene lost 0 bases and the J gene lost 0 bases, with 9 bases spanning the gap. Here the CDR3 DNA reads TGCGCCAGCAGCTTGGTAGCAGGGTCTAACTATGGCTACACCTTC. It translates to CASSLVAGSNYGYTF.

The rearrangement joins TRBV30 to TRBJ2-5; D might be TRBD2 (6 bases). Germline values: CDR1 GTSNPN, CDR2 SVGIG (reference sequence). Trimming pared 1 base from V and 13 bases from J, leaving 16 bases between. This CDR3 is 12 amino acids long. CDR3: CAWSESAAGGYF. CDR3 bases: TGTGCCTGGAGTGAGTCCGCTGCCGGGGGGTACTTC. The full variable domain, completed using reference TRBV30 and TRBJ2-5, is SQTIHQWPATLVQPVGSPLSLECTVEGTSNPNLYWYRQAAGRGLQLLFYSVGIGQISSEVPQNLSASRPQDRQFILSSKKLLLSDSGFYLCAWSESAAGGYFGPGTRLLVL.

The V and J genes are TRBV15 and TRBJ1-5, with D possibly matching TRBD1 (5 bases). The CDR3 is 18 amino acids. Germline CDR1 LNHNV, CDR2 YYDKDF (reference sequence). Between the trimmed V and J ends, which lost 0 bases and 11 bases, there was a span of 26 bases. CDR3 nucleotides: TGTGCCACCAGCAGAGATGCTTTTATTGGGGCAGGCGGGGGGTCCCAGCATTTT. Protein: CATSRDAFIGAGGGSQHF.

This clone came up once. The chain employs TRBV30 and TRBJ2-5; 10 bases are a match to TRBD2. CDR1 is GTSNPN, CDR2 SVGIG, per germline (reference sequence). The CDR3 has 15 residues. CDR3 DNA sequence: TGTGCTTTGGGGCTAGCGGGAGCAAAGGGAGAGACCCAGTACTTC. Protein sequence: CALGLAGAKGETQYF.

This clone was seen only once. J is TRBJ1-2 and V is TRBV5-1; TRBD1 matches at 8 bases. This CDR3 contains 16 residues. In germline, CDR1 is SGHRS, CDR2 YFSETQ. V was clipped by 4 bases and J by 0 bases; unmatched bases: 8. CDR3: CASSLPGQGPNYGYTF. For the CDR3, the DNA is TGCGCCAGCAGCCTTCCCGGACAGGGACCTAACTATGGCTACACCTTC. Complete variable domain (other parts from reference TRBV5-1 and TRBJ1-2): KAGVTQTPRYLIKTRGQQVTLSCSPISGHRSVSWYQQTPGQGLQFLFEYFSETQRNKGNFPGRFSGRQFSNSRSEMNVSTLELGDSALYLCASSLPGQGPNYGYTFGSGTRLTVV.

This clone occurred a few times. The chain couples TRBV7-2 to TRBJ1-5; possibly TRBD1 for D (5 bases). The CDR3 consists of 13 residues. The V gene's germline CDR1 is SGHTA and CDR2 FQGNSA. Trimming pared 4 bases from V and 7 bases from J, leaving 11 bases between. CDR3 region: CASSYKWGQPQHF. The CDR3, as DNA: TGTGCCAGCAGCTATAAGTGGGGCCAGCCCCAGCATTTT.

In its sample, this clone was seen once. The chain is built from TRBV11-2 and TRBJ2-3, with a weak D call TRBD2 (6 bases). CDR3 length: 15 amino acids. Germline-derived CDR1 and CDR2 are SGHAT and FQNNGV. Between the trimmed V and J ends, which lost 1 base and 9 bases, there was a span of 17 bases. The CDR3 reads CASSLVVSGVGTQYF. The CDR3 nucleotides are TGTGCCAGCAGCTTAGTTGTTAGCGGAGTTGGGACGCAGTATTTT.

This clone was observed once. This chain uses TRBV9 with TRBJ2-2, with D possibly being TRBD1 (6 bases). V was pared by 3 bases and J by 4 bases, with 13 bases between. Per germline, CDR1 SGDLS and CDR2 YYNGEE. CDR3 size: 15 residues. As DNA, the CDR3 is TGTGCCAGCAGCGCGATTGGGGGCCCCACCGGGGAGCTGTTTTTT. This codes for CASSAIGGPTGELFF. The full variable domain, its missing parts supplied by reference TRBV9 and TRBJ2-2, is DSGVTQTPKHLITATGQRVTLRCSPRSGDLSVYWYQQSLDQGLQFLIQYYNGEERAKGNILERFSAQQFPDLHSELNLSSLELGDSALYFCASSAIGGPTGELFFGEGSRLTVL.

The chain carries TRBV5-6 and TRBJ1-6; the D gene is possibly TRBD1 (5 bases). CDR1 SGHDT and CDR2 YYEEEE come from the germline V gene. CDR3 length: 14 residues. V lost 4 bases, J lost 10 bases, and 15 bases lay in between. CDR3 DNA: TGTGCCAGCAGCCTCGTGGGGGGGTCCTCACCCCTCCACTTT. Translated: CASSLVGGSSPLHF.

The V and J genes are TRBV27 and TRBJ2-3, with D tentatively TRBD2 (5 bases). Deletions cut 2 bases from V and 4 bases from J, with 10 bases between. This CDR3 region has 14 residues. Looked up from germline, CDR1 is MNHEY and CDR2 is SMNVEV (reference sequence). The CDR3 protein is CASSLTEASDTQYF. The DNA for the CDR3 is TGTGCCAGCAGTTTAACGGAGGCTTCAGATACGCAGTATTTT.

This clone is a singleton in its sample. CDR3 bases: TGCGCCAGCAGTAATCAGGGAGAGACCCAGTACTTC. It translates to CASSNQGETQYF. The chain combines TRBV5-1 with TRBJ2-5, with a tentative D call TRBD1 (5 bases). Per the germline V gene, CDR1 is SGHRS and CDR2 is YFSETQ. The CDR3 contains 12 residues. V was clipped by 5 bases and J by 4 bases, with 9 bases between them.

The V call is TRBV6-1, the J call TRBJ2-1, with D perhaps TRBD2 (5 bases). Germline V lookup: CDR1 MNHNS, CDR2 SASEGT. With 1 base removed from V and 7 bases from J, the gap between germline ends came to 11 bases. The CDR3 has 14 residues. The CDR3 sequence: CASSEGGSGNEQFF. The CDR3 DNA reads TGTGCCAGCAGTGAAGGAGGGAGTGGAAATGAGCAGTTCTTC.

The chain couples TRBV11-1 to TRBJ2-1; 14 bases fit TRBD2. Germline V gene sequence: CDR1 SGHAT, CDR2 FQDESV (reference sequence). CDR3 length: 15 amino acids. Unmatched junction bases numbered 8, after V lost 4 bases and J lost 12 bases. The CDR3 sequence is CASSSGLAGGLGQFF. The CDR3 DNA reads TGTGCCAGCAGCTCCGGACTAGCGGGGGGTCTCGGGCAGTTCTTC.

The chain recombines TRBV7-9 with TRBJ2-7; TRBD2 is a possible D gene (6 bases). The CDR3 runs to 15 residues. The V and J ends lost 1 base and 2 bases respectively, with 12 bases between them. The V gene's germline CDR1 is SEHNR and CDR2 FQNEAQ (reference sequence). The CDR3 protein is CASSLGAGTTYEQYF. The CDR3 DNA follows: TGTGCCAGCAGCTTAGGCGCGGGAACCACCTACGAGCAGTACTTC.

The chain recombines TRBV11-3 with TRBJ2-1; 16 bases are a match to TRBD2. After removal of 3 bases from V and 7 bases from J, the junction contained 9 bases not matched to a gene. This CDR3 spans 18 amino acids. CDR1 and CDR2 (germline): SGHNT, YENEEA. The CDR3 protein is CASSFAGTSGGARNEQFF. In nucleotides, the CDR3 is TGTGCCAGCAGCTTCGCCGGGACTAGCGGGGGGGCCAGAAATGAGCAGTTCTTC.

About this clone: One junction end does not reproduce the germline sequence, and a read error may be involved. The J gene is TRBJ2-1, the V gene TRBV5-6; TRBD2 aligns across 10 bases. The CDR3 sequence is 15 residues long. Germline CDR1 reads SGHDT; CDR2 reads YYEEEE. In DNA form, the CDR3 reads TGTGCCAGCAGCTTCGGACTAGCGGACACCAATGAGCGGTTCTTC. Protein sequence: CASSFGLADTNERFF.

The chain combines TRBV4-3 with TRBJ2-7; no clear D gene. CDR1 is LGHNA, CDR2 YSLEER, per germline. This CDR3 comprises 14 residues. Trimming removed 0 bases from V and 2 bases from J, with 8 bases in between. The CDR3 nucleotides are TGCGCCAGCAGCCAAGATGCAGTGGCCTACGAGCAGTACTTC. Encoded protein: CASSQDAVAYEQYF.

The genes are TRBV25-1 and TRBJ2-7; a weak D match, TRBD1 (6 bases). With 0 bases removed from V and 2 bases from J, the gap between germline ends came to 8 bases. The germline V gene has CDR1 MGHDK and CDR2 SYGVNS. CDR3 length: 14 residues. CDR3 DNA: TGTGCCAGCAGTGAATATGGACAGACCTACGAGCAGTACTTC. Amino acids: CASSEYGQTYEQYF.

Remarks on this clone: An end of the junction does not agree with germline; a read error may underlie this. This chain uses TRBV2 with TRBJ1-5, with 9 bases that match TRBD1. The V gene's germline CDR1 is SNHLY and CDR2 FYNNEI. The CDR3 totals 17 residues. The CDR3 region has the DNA TGTGCCAGCAGTAAAGCGTGGGGACAGGGCAGGAATCAGCCCCAGCATTTT. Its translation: CASSKAWGQGRNQPQHF.

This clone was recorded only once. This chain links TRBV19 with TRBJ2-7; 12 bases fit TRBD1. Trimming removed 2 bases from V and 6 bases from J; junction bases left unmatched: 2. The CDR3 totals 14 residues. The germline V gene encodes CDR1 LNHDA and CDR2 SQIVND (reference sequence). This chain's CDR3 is CASSIRGQGAEQYF. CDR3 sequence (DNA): TGTGCCAGTAGTATAAGGGGACAGGGGGCCGAGCAGTACTTC.

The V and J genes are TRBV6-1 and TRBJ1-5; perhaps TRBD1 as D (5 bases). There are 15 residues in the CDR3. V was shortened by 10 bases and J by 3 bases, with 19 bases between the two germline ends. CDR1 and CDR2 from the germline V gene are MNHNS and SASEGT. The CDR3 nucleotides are TGTGCCACCCGCGGGACGGAAGGAATCAATCAGCCCCAGCATTTT. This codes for CATRGTEGINQPQHF.

CDR3 loop: CASSNSGGASYEQYF. In DNA form, the CDR3 reads TGTGCCAGTAGTAATTCAGGGGGCGCCTCCTACGAGCAGTACTTC. The chain carries TRBV19 and TRBJ2-7; 8 positions agree with TRBD1. This CDR3 region has 15 residues. V was pared by 4 bases and J by 0 bases, with 5 bases of the junction left unmatched. Germline V gives CDR1 LNHDA, CDR2 SQIVND (reference sequence).

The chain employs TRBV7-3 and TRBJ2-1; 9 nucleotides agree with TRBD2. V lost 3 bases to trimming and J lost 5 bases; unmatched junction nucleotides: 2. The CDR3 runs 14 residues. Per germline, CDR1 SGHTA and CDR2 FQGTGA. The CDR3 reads CASSFLAGNNEQFF. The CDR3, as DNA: TGTGCCAGCAGCTTCCTAGCGGGAAACAATGAGCAGTTCTTC.

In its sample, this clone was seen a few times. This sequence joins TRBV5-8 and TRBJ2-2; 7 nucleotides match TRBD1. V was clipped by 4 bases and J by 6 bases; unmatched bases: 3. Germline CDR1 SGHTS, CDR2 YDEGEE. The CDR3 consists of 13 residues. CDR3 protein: CASSRQGAGELFF. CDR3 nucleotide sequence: TGTGCCAGCAGCCGACAGGGTGCCGGGGAGCTGTTTTTT.